This T cell receptor (beta chain) was recorded in a study of shared clonotypes between healthy human individuals. The overall study: The study drew on a couple of women and three men aged 18 to 49 as donors.

Study-wide results and caveats: Clonotypes shared by all four sorted-subset donors had higher generation probabilities than non-shared clonotypes. Few donors restricted represented genetic and exposure-history diversity.

Each subset's genomic DNA was shared equally among a number of immunoSEQ plates. This table comes from immunoSEQ multiplex PCR, and its TCRdb copy is limited to in-frame clones, with some not included. In the table there are millions of clones, roughly 94% of which are singletons. As for this clone: Its antigen is not identified.

The naive CD8 population came from CD45RO-negative cells selected for CCR7, without terminally differentiated effector memory CD45RA+ cells. The CDR3 has 16 residues. With 3 bases clipped from V and 3 bases from J, the junction kept 4 bases outside the gene matches. CDR1 and CDR2 from the germline V gene are MDHEN and SYDVKM. This TCR was recovered from a man aged 18 to 29 in good health. Sequences were obtained from naive CD8+ T cells sorted from blood. The V gene is TRBV28, the J gene TRBJ2-5; 13 bases are a match to TRBD2. CDR3 amino acids: CASSFLLAGGEETQYF. In DNA form, the CDR3 reads TGTGCCAGCAGTTTCTTACTAGCGGGGGGGGAAGAGACCCAGTACTTC.